The rows below give T cell receptor beta chains drawn from one sample of a study of cytomegalovirus exposure and HLA in healthy donors. The method was immunoSEQ multiplex PCR; TCRdb's version includes in-frame clones alone and lacks a portion of them. The data hold roughly 200,000 clones, with roughly 87% observed a single time. Sample: PBMCs. The receptors here all came from a boy aged 2 to 10 in good health and CMV-seronegative. Each CDR3 is given with its conserved first and last residue.

v_gene	j_gene	CDR3aa
TRBV7-9	TRBJ2-7	CASSTKSPAGTGYEQYF
TRBV28	TRBJ1-2	CASYPGGLRGIYGYTF
TRBV7-9	TRBJ2-3	CASSSGQGATDTQYF
TRBV5-4	TRBJ1-5	CASSRGGWAGTPNQPQHF
TRBV13	TRBJ2-7	CASSGTGSPYEQYF
TRBV18	TRBJ2-5	CASSLDRGQETQYF
TRBV7-2	TRBJ2-4	CASSPGLAGGPNIQYF
TRBV5-6	TRBJ1-3	CASSFASGLSGNTIYF
TRBV4-1	TRBJ2-5	CASSQDLVQYF
TRBV25-1	TRBJ1-4	CASSSSGQTNEKLFF
TRBV6-1	TRBJ2-1	CASSVLSGTGGDEQFF
TRBV30	TRBJ2-3	CAWRGQVADTQYF
TRBV7-8	TRBJ2-1	CASSPYSSNAIEQFF